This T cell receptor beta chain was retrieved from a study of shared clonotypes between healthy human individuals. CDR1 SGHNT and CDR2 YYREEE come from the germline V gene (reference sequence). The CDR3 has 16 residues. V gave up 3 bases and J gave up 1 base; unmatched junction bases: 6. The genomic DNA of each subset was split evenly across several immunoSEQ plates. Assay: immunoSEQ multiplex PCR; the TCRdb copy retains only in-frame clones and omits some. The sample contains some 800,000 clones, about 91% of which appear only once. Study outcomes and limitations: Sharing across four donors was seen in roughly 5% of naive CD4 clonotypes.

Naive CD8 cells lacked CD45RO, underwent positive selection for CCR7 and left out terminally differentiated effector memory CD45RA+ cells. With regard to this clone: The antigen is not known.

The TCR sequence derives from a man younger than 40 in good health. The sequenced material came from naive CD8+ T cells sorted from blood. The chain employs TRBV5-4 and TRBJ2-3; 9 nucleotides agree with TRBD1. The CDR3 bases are TGTGCCAGCAGCTCTACCGGGACAGGGCGCACAGATACGCAGTATTTT. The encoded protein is CASSSTGTGRTDTQYF.